This T cell receptor beta chain was observed in a study of shared clonotypes between healthy human individuals. Study-level points and caveats: Clonotypes that were shared across four donors made up around 5% of naive CD4 clonotypes.

CD45RO-negative CD8 cells positively selected for CCR7 made up the naive population, which excluded terminally differentiated effector memory CD45RA+ cells. Only in-frame clones appear in the TCRdb table, and some are missing; sequencing was by immunoSEQ multiplex PCR. This table holds around 1,900,000 clones, around 95% found once. As concerns this clone: Its target is not known.

The germline gives CDR1 SGHAT, CDR2 FQNNGV. The CDR3 has 12 amino acids. The sequenced sample consisted of naive CD8+ T cells from PBMCs. The clonotype comes from a man aged 18 to 29 in good health. Some clones in this sample may be carry-over from other donors' samples. The chain is built from TRBV11-2 and TRBJ2-5; D remains unclear. The J call is doubtful: the DNA matches TRBJ2-7 better. The CDR3 region has the DNA TGTGCCAGCAGCTTAAGCTCCTACGAGCAGTACTTC. Translation: CASSLSSYEQYF.